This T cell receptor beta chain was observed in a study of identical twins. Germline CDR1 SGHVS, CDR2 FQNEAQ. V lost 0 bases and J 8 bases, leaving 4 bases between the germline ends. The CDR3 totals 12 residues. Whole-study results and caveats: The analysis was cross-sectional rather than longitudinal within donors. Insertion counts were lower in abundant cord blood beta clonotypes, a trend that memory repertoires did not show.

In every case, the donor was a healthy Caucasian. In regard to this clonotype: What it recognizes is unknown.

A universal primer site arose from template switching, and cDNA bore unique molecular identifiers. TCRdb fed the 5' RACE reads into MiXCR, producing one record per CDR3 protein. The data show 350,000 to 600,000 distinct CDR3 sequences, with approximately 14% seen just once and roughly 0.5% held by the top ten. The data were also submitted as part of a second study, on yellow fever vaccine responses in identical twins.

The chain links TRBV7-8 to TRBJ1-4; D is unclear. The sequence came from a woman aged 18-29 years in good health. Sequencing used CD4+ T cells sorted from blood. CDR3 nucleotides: TGTGCCAGCAGCTTAGCGATGGAAAAACTGTTTTTT. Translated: CASSLAMEKLFF.